Sequencing of this TCR beta chain was carried out in a study of blood T cell repertoires in COVID-19. Whole-study context: COVID-19 samples from acute and convalescent phases originated in the United States, Italy and Spain. Sample material is recorded as cDNA or gDNA derived from T cells, B-cell-depleted T cells, or PBMCs.

The CDR3 runs to 17 residues. Germline V gives CDR1 MRHNA, CDR2 SNTAGT. V shed 3 bases and J 3 bases; nucleotides not matched to a gene: 5. Under the authors' procedure: Reference gene primer amplification in the assay estimated nucleated cell counts. Generated by immunoSEQ multiplex PCR, the TCRdb table keeps only in-frame clones and is missing some. The D gene and trimming were derived from the DNA, and the V and J assignments and clone size from that table. The sample carries 110,000 or so clones, roughly 80% recorded once. The TCR was taken from a man aged 45-65 years with acute or convalescent COVID-19. The sequencing input was peripheral blood. The gene calls are TRBV6-4 and TRBJ2-6; the match to TRBD1 covers 10 bases. DNA for the CDR3: TGTGCCAGCAGTGAAGGGACAGGGGTCATTGGGGCCAACGTCCTGACTTTC. Translation gives CASSEGTGVIGANVLTF.